A selection of T cell receptor beta chains follows, all from one sample in a study of beta chain features in type 1 diabetes. Here immunoSEQ multiplex PCR was the method, and the copy in TCRdb shows in-frame clones only, minus some. Here the sample spans hundreds of thousands of clones, about 15% being singletons. Source material: central memory CD4+ T cells from blood. The source of these receptors is a man aged 25 to 40 in good health. CDR3s include the opening cysteine and the closing phenylalanine or tryptophan. A D gene is named only where the DNA matches it firmly. Clone sizes are given selectively: once, few, many, or a class where the clone is expanded.

CDR3: CASSQTQNTEAFF; DNA: TGTGCCAGCTCACAGACACAGAACACTGAAGCTTTCTTT; D: .; J: TRBJ1-1; size: few; length: 13; V: TRBV18
CDR3: CASSLDRVLETQYF; DNA: TGTGCCAGCAGCTTGGACAGGGTACTAGAGACCCAGTACTTC; D: TRBD1; J: TRBJ2-5; size: .; length: 14; V: TRBV7-8
CDR3: CASSQDRRDTEAFF; DNA: TGCGCCAGCAGCCAAGATCGTCGGGACACTGAAGCTTTCTTT; D: .; J: TRBJ1-1; size: .; length: 14; V: TRBV4-3
CDR3: CATSRDVETQYF; DNA: TGTGCCACCAGCAGAGATGTGGAGACCCAGTACTTC; D: .; J: TRBJ2-5; size: few; length: 12; V: TRBV15
CDR3: CASSRPGAGELFF; DNA: TGTGCCAGCAGTAGACCCGGGGCCGGGGAGCTGTTTTTT; D: .; J: TRBJ2-2; size: few; length: 13; V: TRBV7-2
CDR3: CASSLATGNSPLHF; DNA: TGTGCCAGCAGCTTAGCTACAGGGAATTCACCCCTCCACTTT; D: .; J: TRBJ1-6; size: few; length: 14; V: TRBV7-2
CDR3: CASSYGRLANTGELFF; DNA: TGTGCCAGCAGTTACGGTCGACTAGCGAACACCGGGGAGCTGTTTTTT; D: .; J: TRBJ2-2; size: few; length: 16; V: TRBV6-6
CDR3: CASSESPEHQPQHF; DNA: TGTGCCAGCAGCGAGTCGCCGGAGCATCAGCCCCAGCATTTT; D: .; J: TRBJ1-5; size: .; length: 14; V: TRBV9
CDR3: CASSADAETQYF; DNA: TGTGCCAGCAGCGCAGACGCAGAGACCCAGTACTTC; D: .; J: TRBJ2-5; size: few; length: 12; V: TRBV5-4
CDR3: CASSGRGGGDNYGYTF; DNA: TGTGCCAGCAGCGGTAGAGGAGGGGGAGACAACTATGGCTACACCTTC; D: .; J: TRBJ1-2; size: .; length: 16; V: TRBV9
CDR3: CASSGTGGRTEAFF; DNA: TGTGCCAGCAGCGGAACAGGGGGGAGAACTGAAGCTTTCTTT; D: TRBD1; J: TRBJ1-1; size: few; length: 14; V: TRBV5-6
CDR3: CASSKTHRNQQGRTRHGGTEAFF; DNA: TGTGCCAGCAGCAAGACACACCGGAACCAACAGGGGCGCACGCGCCACGGGGGCACTGAAGCTTTCTTT; D: .; J: TRBJ1-1; size: .; length: 23; V: TRBV21-1
CDR3: CSVEEAAANYGYTF; DNA: TGCAGCGTTGAAGAGGCCGCGGCTAACTATGGCTACACCTTC; D: .; J: TRBJ1-2; size: .; length: 14; V: TRBV29-1
CDR3: CASNAGFTDTQYF; DNA: TGTGCCAGCAATGCGGGGTTCACAGATACGCAGTATTTT; D: .; J: TRBJ2-3; size: .; length: 13; V: TRBV6-5
CDR3: CASSDPAFGGELFF; DNA: TGTGCCAGCAGTGATCCAGCCTTTGGCGGGGAGCTGTTTTTT; D: .; J: TRBJ2-2; size: .; length: 14; V: TRBV6-1
CDR3: CASSTRLAGQETQYF; DNA: TGTGCCAGCAGCACCCGACTAGCGGGGCAAGAGACCCAGTACTTC; D: TRBD2; J: TRBJ2-5; size: .; length: 15; V: TRBV9
CDR3: CASSQGSSNQPQHF; DNA: TGTGCCAGCAGCCAAGGGTCGAGCAATCAGCCCCAGCATTTT; D: .; J: TRBJ1-5; size: .; length: 14; V: TRBV4-2
CDR3: CASSPPGAGDTQYF; DNA: TGTGCCAGCAGCCCGCCGGGGGCTGGAGATACGCAGTATTTT; D: .; J: TRBJ2-3; size: few; length: 14; V: TRBV6-6
CDR3: CASSLGGRFLTDTQYF; DNA: TGTGCCAGCAGCTTAGGGGGGCGGTTTCTCACAGATACGCAGTATTTT; D: .; J: TRBJ2-3; size: .; length: 16; V: TRBV28
CDR3: CASRPGQLTTGELFF; DNA: TGTGCCAGCAGGCCGGGACAGTTAACTACCGGGGAGCTGTTTTTT; D: TRBD1; J: TRBJ2-2; size: few; length: 15; V: TRBV7-2
CDR3: CASRTTRTGGRNQPQHF; DNA: TGTGCCAGCAGGACCACGAGGACAGGGGGCCGCAATCAGCCCCAGCATTTT; D: TRBD1; J: TRBJ1-5; size: few; length: 17; V: TRBV2
CDR3: CASSLAGGQYNEQFF; DNA: TGTGCCAGCAGTCTAGCGGGGGGGCAATACAATGAGCAGTTCTTC; D: TRBD2; J: TRBJ2-1; size: few; length: 15; V: TRBV7-7
CDR3: CASSSSDGYNSPLHF; DNA: TGTGCCAGCAGTTCCAGCGACGGGTATAATTCACCCCTCCACTTT; D: .; J: TRBJ1-6; size: few; length: 15; V: TRBV6-7
CDR3: CSVEGVGRTEAFF; DNA: TGCAGCGTTGAAGGGGTTGGCCGGACTGAAGCTTTCTTT; D: .; J: TRBJ1-1; size: few; length: 13; V: TRBV29-1
CDR3: CASKRPRDGNSPLHF; DNA: TGTGCCAGCAAGAGGCCCAGGGACGGGAATTCACCCCTCCACTTT; D: .; J: TRBJ1-6; size: .; length: 15; V: TRBV6-5
CDR3: CASRGGGAQYF; DNA: TGTGCCAGCAGGGGTGGTGGCGCGCAGTACTTC; D: .; J: TRBJ2-5; size: few; length: 11; V: TRBV7-9
CDR3: CASSPGTASWTNTEAFF; DNA: TGTGCCAGCAGTCCAGGGACCGCCTCCTGGACGAACACTGAAGCTTTCTTT; D: .; J: TRBJ1-1; size: few; length: 17; V: TRBV27
CDR3: CASRETGGRVQPQHF; DNA: TGTGCCAGCAGAGAAACAGGGGGGAGAGTGCAGCCCCAGCATTTT; D: TRBD1; J: TRBJ1-5; size: few; length: 15; V: TRBV2
CDR3: CASSPGANYGYTF; DNA: TGTGCCAGCAGCCCAGGGGCTAACTATGGCTACACCTTC; D: .; J: TRBJ1-2; size: few; length: 13; V: TRBV7-6
CDR3: CASSRLGVETQYF; DNA: TGTGCCAGCAGTAGACTGGGGGTGGAGACCCAGTACTTC; D: .; J: TRBJ2-5; size: .; length: 13; V: TRBV2
CDR3: CASSLSSGGTDTQYF; DNA: TGCGCCAGCAGCTTGAGTTCAGGGGGCACAGATACGCAGTATTTT; D: .; J: TRBJ2-3; size: .; length: 15; V: TRBV5-1
CDR3: CASSSTGGPGTQYF; DNA: TGTGCCAGCAGTTCGACGGGGGGTCCAGGGACCCAGTACTTC; D: TRBD2; J: TRBJ2-5; size: many; length: 14; V: TRBV28
CDR3: CASSPSLANYGYTF; DNA: TGTGCCAGCTCACCATCATTGGCTAACTATGGCTACACCTTC; D: .; J: TRBJ1-2; size: .; length: 14; V: TRBV18
CDR3: CASSQAAHSNQPQHF; DNA: TGCGCCAGCAGCCAAGCAGCTCATAGCAATCAGCCCCAGCATTTT; D: .; J: TRBJ1-5; size: .; length: 15; V: TRBV7-2
CDR3: CASGLDRAGNQPQHF; DNA: TGTGCTAGTGGTTTGGACAGGGCGGGCAATCAGCCCCAGCATTTT; D: .; J: TRBJ1-5; size: .; length: 15; V: TRBV12-5
CDR3: CASSLGTANYGYTF; DNA: TGCGCCAGCAGCTTGGGCACGGCTAACTATGGCTACACCTTC; D: .; J: TRBJ1-2; size: .; length: 14; V: TRBV5-1
CDR3: CSARGVDTQYF; DNA: TGCAGTGCTAGAGGGGTAGATACGCAGTATTTT; D: .; J: TRBJ2-3; size: once; length: 11; V: TRBV20-1
CDR3: CASSEWGGSKNIQYF; DNA: TGTGCCAGCAGTGAATGGGGGGGCTCCAAAAACATTCAGTACTTC; D: .; J: TRBJ2-4; size: .; length: 15; V: TRBV25-1
CDR3: CATSRRDSLRDEQFF; DNA: TGTGCCACCAGCAGAAGGGACTCCCTTAGGGATGAGCAGTTCTTC; D: .; J: TRBJ2-1; size: .; length: 15; V: TRBV15
CDR3: CASSQGTIYTGELFF; DNA: TGCGCCAGCAGCCAAGGGACTATATACACCGGGGAGCTGTTTTTT; D: .; J: TRBJ2-2; size: few; length: 15; V: TRBV4-1